Below are 15 T cell receptor beta chains sequenced from a single sample in a study of blood T cell repertoires in COVID-19. Sequencing was performed with immunoSEQ multiplex PCR; in TCRdb, only in-frame clones are kept and a portion is missing. Of tens of thousands of clones listed, 70% to 90% were seen once; the top ten hold approximately 22%. Material for sequencing was peripheral blood. The receptors were gathered from a woman aged 80 or over in a cohort sampled during active or convalescent COVID-19.

The chain links TRBV5-1 to TRBJ1-1; TRBD1 matches at 10 bases. Germline CDR1 reads SGHRS; CDR2 reads YFSETQ. The CDR3 is made up of 19 amino acids. V was pared by 6 bases and J by 3 bases, with 20 bases of the junction left unmatched. CDR3 sequence reads: CASTPTGGMVGAADTEAFF. The DNA for the CDR3 is TGCGCCAGCACCCCGACAGGGGGCATGGTTGGGGCGGCGGACACTGAAGCTTTCTTT.

This chain links TRBV7-3 with TRBJ2-2, with 8 positions matching TRBD2. Losses at the gene ends were 5 bases for V and 0 bases for J; bases not matched to a gene: 2. The CDR3 is made up of 15 amino acids. The germline gives CDR1 SGHTA, CDR2 FQGTGA. The CDR3 loop is CASSLAGPNTGELFF. Here the CDR3 DNA reads TGTGCCAGCAGCCTAGCGGGTCCGAACACCGGGGAGCTGTTTTTT.

This chain uses TRBV6-5 with TRBJ1-1; no clear D gene. CDR1 MNHEY and CDR2 SVGAGI come from the germline V gene. This CDR3 has 14 residues. The V end was cut by 2 bases, the J end by 0 bases, with 7 bases between. The CDR3 spells CASSYRSMNTEAFF. CDR3 bases: TGTGCCAGCAGTTACAGGAGTATGAACACTGAAGCTTTCTTT.

The gene calls are TRBV28 and TRBJ1-3; 12 nucleotides agree with TRBD1. The V gene's germline CDR1 is MDHEN and CDR2 SYDVKM. The length of the CDR3 is 17 residues. The junction had 8 bases not matched to a gene; V was cut back by 5 bases and J by 3 bases. The CDR3 bases are TGTGCCAGCAGTGTGGGACAGGGGGCGGTGTATGGAAACACCATATATTTT. Translated, it gives CASSVGQGAVYGNTIYF.

J is TRBJ2-3 and V is TRBV4-1, with TRBD2 identical over 7 bases. V was clipped by 2 bases and J by 6 bases; unmatched bases: 14. The CDR3 is 17 amino acids. Per the germline V gene, CDR1 is MGHRA and CDR2 is YSYEKL. The chain's CDR3 is CASSQQRGGGGSDTQYF. In DNA form, the CDR3 reads TGCGCCAGCAGCCAACAGCGCGGGGGTGGGGGATCTGATACGCAGTATTTT.

V is TRBV6-5 and J is TRBJ2-1, with a possible D match to TRBD2 (5 bases). V was shortened by 7 bases and J by 0 bases, with 10 bases between the two germline ends. Germline CDR1 and CDR2: MNHEY and SVGAGI. The CDR3 is made up of 14 amino acids. The CDR3 coding sequence is TGTGCCAGCAATAAGCGGAGCTCCTACAATGAGCAGTTCTTC. Translated: CASNKRSSYNEQFF.

This clone showed up just once. DNA of the CDR3: TGTGCCAGCAGCTTACTAGCACTGGGGAATGAGCAGTTCTTC. Its protein product is CASSLLALGNEQFF. The chain uses TRBV9 and TRBJ2-1, with a tentative D call TRBD2 (6 bases). CDR1 and CDR2 (germline): SGDLS, YYNGEE. The CDR3 is made up of 14 amino acids. With 4 bases removed from V and 7 bases from J, the gap between germline ends came to 15 bases.

The chain joins TRBV18 to TRBJ2-3; D remains ambiguous. From germline, CDR1 is KGHSH and CDR2 LQKENI. This CDR3 is 14 amino acids long. The germline V and J ends were trimmed by 0 bases and 4 bases, with 8 bases remaining between them. The CDR3, as DNA: TGTGCCAGCTCACCACCGCCCAAGCCAGATACGCAGTATTTT. Translation: CASSPPPKPDTQYF.

The rearrangement links TRBV11-2 to TRBJ2-7; TRBD2 matches at 8 bases. Germline V gives CDR1 SGHAT, CDR2 FQNNGV. Unmatched junction bases numbered 4, after V lost 1 base and J lost 2 bases. This CDR3 has 15 amino acids. CDR3 loop: CASSLAGGGPYEQYV. CDR3 DNA sequence: TGTGCCAGCAGCTTAGCCGGGGGGGGCCCCTACGAGCAGTACGTC.

The chain combines TRBV3-1 (or the pseudogene TRBV3-2) with TRBJ1-2; D is ambiguous. The CDR3 has 15 residues. The germline V gene has CDR1 LGHDT and CDR2 YNNKEL (reference sequence). V was pared by 0 bases and J by 7 bases, with 15 bases between. The CDR3 region has the DNA TGTGCCAGCAGCCAAGATCAAGGGCGGCGGGTTGGCTACACCTTC. It encodes CASSQDQGRRVGYTF.

This clone has just a few counts. The chain couples TRBV5-4 to TRBJ2-2, with 7 bases that match TRBD2. The ends lost 4 bases at V and 8 bases at J; junction bases unmatched: 5. Germline V gene data show CDR1 as SGHNT and CDR2 as YYREEE (reference sequence). The CDR3 runs 13 residues. CDR3 in amino acids: CASSRTRRGELFF. In nucleotides, the CDR3 is TGTGCCAGCAGCCGGACTAGGAGGGGGGAGCTGTTTTTT.

J is TRBJ2-1 and V is TRBV19; D perhaps matches TRBD1 (6 bases). V lost 6 bases, J lost 5 bases, and 20 bases lay in between. From germline, CDR1 is LNHDA and CDR2 SQIVND (reference sequence). This CDR3 is 16 amino acids long. Here the CDR3 DNA reads TGTGCCAGTAGGACGACGATACGGACAGCAGACAATGAGCAGTTCTTC. Its translation: CASRTTIRTADNEQFF.

V usage is TRBV24-1 and J usage is TRBJ2-2, with 8 nucleotides matching TRBD1. V lost 5 bases, J lost 1 base, and 5 bases stayed unmatched. The CDR3 consists of 16 residues. In germline, CDR1 is KGHDR, CDR2 SFDVKD. The CDR3 bases are TGTGCCACCAGTGTCCCCGGACAGGGGAACACCGGGGAGCTGTTTTTT. Translation gives CATSVPGQGNTGELFF.

To note about this clone: The same CDR3 also results from other DNA sequences found in this sample. The genes are TRBV5-1 and TRBJ1-5; D is perhaps TRBD1 (5 bases). CDR3 length equals 14 residues. The germline CDR1 and CDR2 sequences are SGHRS and YFSETQ. The V and J ends lost 1 base and 5 bases respectively, with 10 bases between them. The CDR3, as DNA: TGCGCCAGCAGCTTGTGGGGAGGGGATCAGCCCCAGCATTTT. Translated, it gives CASSLWGGDQPQHF. Supplemented by reference TRBV5-1 and TRBJ1-5, the full variable domain reads KAGVTQTPRYLIKTRGQQVTLSCSPISGHRSVSWYQQTPGQGLQFLFEYFSETQRNKGNFPGRFSGRQFSNSRSEMNVSTLELGDSALYLCASSLWGGDQPQHFGDGTRLSIL.

V gene TRBV3-1 (or the pseudogene TRBV3-2) combines with J gene TRBJ2-2, with 12 bases matching TRBD2. This CDR3 contains 17 residues. The junction had 7 bases not matched to a gene; V was cut back by 0 bases and J by 8 bases. CDR1 and CDR2 from the germline V gene are LGHDT and YNNKEL (reference sequence). CDR3: CASSQDGLAGRNGELFF. Written as DNA, the CDR3 is TGTGCCAGCAGCCAAGACGGACTAGCGGGACGGAATGGGGAGCTGTTTTTT.